Listed here are 27 T cell receptor beta chains from one sample, sequenced in a study of CD8+CD57+ T cells in acquired aplastic anemia. Genomic DNA, the template, was used for profiling of the TCR beta VDJ and CDR3. In TCRdb, the reads were re-called with MiXCR into one record per CDR3 protein. This sample yields fewer than 200,000 distinct CDR3 sequences, of which 71% are seen a single time; 40% to 55% belongs to the top ten. Sequenced patients had shown CD8+CD57+ cell expansion by flow cytometry. Sequenced sample: sorted CD4+, CD8+, or CD8+CD57+ T cells (not recorded which) from PBMCs. The receptors originated from a human donor with aplastic anemia.

This chain links TRBV19 with TRBJ2-7, with TRBD1 identical over 9 bases. CDR1 is LNHDA, CDR2 SQIVND, per germline (reference sequence). V dropped 2 bases and J dropped 2; count of bases not matched to a gene: 4. The CDR3 sequence is 15 residues long. The CDR3 DNA sequence: TGTGCCAGTAGTATATCGGGACAGGGCACCTACGAGCAGTACTTC. This sequence encodes CASSISGQGTYEQYF.

This clonotype occurred a few times. The J gene is TRBJ2-2, the V gene TRBV20-1, with D hard to call. With 3 bases removed from V and 0 bases from J, the gap between germline ends came to 11 bases. Germline CDR1 is DFQATT and CDR2 is SNEGSKA (reference sequence). This CDR3 has 15 residues. The CDR3 DNA sequence: TGCAGTGCTAGTTCATACGATACGAACACCGGGGAGCTGTTTTTT. This gives the protein CSASSYDTNTGELFF.

The CDR3 is CATSKGLAGVHGELFF. Written as DNA, the CDR3 is TGTGCCACCAGCAAAGGACTAGCGGGGGTCCACGGGGAGCTGTTTTTT. The chain recombines TRBV15 with TRBJ2-2; TRBD2 agrees at 13 bases. Germline lookup yields CDR1 LNHNV and CDR2 YYDKDF (reference sequence). Trimming at V came to 4 bases and at J to 7 bases, leaving 6 bases not matched to a gene. The CDR3 is 16 residues long.

The chain links TRBV10-3 to TRBJ2-1; possible D gene TRBD1, 6 bases. The CDR3 spans 15 residues. Trimming cost V 2 bases and J 9 bases, with 17 bases left between them. Per the germline V gene, CDR1 is ENHRY and CDR2 is SYGVKD. The CDR3 here is CAISEIQGTDIEQFF. The DNA for the CDR3 is TGTGCCATCAGTGAGATTCAGGGGACGGACATTGAGCAGTTCTTC.

With regard to this clonotype: No conserved phenylalanine or tryptophan ends this CDR3, so it is likely a read error. The rearrangement joins TRBV11-2 to TRBJ2-5; no clear D gene. CDR1 SGHAT and CDR2 FQNNGV come from the germline V gene. The ends were cut back, 3 bases at V and 2 bases at J, with 7 bases in the middle. This CDR3 region has 13 residues. This chain's CDR3 is CASSLERQETQYS. The DNA for the CDR3 is TGTGCCAGCAGCTTGGAGAGACAAGAGACCCAGTACTCC.

The chain employs TRBV15 and TRBJ1-5; D gene unclear. Trimming removed 3 bases at V and 15 bases at J, with 18 bases between. The germline gives CDR1 LNHNV, CDR2 YYDKDF (reference sequence). The CDR3 spans 13 residues. The CDR3 nucleotides read TGTGCCACCAGCAGGGTTTCGGACCGCCGACGGCATTTT. As protein: CATSRVSDRRRHF. Variable domain in full (rest from reference TRBV15 and TRBJ1-5): DAMVIQNPRYQVTQFGKPVTLSCSQTLNHNVMYWYQQKSSQAPKLLFHYYDKDFNNEADTPDNFQSRRPNTSFCFLDIRSPGLGDTAMYLCATSRVSDRRRHFGDGTRLSIL.

The chain recombines TRBV5-4 with TRBJ2-7; perhaps D is TRBD1 or TRBD2 (5 bases each). Trimming took off 0 bases at V and 2 bases at J, with 9 bases between the two ends. The CDR3 has 14 residues. Germline V gene data show CDR1 as SGHNT and CDR2 as YYREEE (reference sequence). The CDR3 protein is CASSLGEGPYEQYF. CDR3 coding DNA: TGTGCCAGCAGCTTGGGAGAGGGACCCTACGAGCAGTACTTC.

The V call is TRBV20-1, the J call TRBJ2-7; TRBD2 agrees at 14 bases. Germline lookup yields CDR1 DFQATT and CDR2 SNEGSKA (reference sequence). The CDR3 contains 15 residues. Unmatched junction bases numbered 6, after V lost 4 bases and J lost 4 bases. The CDR3 reads CSAIDGTSGSYEQYF. CDR3 sequence (DNA): TGCAGTGCTATCGACGGGACTAGCGGGAGTTACGAGCAGTACTTC.

This clonotype has a handful of counts. V gene TRBV6-4 combines with J gene TRBJ2-1; 8 bases are a match to TRBD1. This CDR3 comprises 16 residues. Germline values: CDR1 MRHNA, CDR2 SNTAGT. The V gene end was trimmed by 6 bases and the J gene end by 3 bases; junction bases not matched to a gene: 10. The CDR3 coding sequence is TGTGCCAGCAGCCTACTCAGGGGGCCGGTCTACAATGAGCAGTTCTTC. It encodes CASSLLRGPVYNEQFF.

The V gene is TRBV19, the J gene TRBJ1-3, with D possibly TRBD1 on 6 matching bases. The germline CDR1 and CDR2 sequences are LNHDA and SQIVND (reference sequence). Deletions cut 7 bases from V and 0 bases from J, with 19 bases between. CDR3 length equals 17 residues. CDR3 sequence reads: CASKPPGGPSSGNTIYF. The CDR3 DNA reads as TGTGCCAGTAAACCCCCTGGGGGGCCAAGCTCTGGAAACACCATATATTTT.

The rearrangement joins TRBV20-1 to TRBJ1-1; 7 bases agree with TRBD1. The CDR3 loop spans 13 amino acids. Germline V gene lookup returns CDR1 DFQATT and CDR2 SNEGSKA (reference sequence). The V segment lost 5 bases and the J segment 5 bases; nucleotides outside the gene matches: 8. The CDR3 sequence is CSAVGQIGTEAFF. DNA of the CDR3: TGCAGTGCTGTGGGACAGATCGGTACTGAAGCTTTCTTT.

This chain uses TRBV19 with TRBJ2-3; 7 nucleotides align to TRBD1. Germline V CDR1 and CDR2: LNHDA, SQIVND (reference sequence). The CDR3 totals 15 residues. The V gene end was trimmed by 1 base and the J gene end by 1 base; junction bases not matched to a gene: 2. The CDR3 loop reads CASSIGTGGTDTQYF. CDR3 DNA: TGTGCCAGTAGTATAGGAACAGGGGGCACAGATACGCAGTATTTT.

CDR3 bases: TGCGCCAGCAGCAAGGGACAGGGGGACACAGATACGCAGTATTTT. Amino acids: CASSKGQGDTDTQYF. This chain uses TRBV5-1 with TRBJ2-3; 11 bases are a match to TRBD1. Germline trimming cut 4 bases from V and 2 bases from J; bases unmatched to any gene: 3. The germline gives CDR1 SGHRS, CDR2 YFSETQ. The CDR3 totals 15 residues.

The chain couples TRBV6-6 to TRBJ2-6; D remains unclear. CDR1 is MNHNY, CDR2 SVGAGI, per germline (reference sequence). The CDR3 sequence is 16 residues long. Trimming removed 8 bases from V and 0 bases from J, with 14 bases in between. CDR3 amino acids: CASGALWDSGANVLTF. The CDR3 nucleotides are TGTGCCAGCGGCGCATTATGGGACTCTGGGGCCAACGTCCTGACTTTC.

This clonotype occurred once. The chain uses TRBV20-1 and TRBJ1-1; the match to TRBD1 covers 8 bases. With V trimmed by 0 bases and J by 2 bases, 5 bases remained unmatched. This CDR3 comprises 15 residues. CDR1 is DFQATT, CDR2 SNEGSKA, per germline (reference sequence). The CDR3 coding sequence is TGCAGTGCTAGAGATCCTGGACAGGGAAACACTGAAGCTTTCTTT. The encoded protein is CSARDPGQGNTEAFF.

V is TRBV15 and J is TRBJ1-2; tentative D call: TRBD1 (6 bases). Trimming cost V 0 bases and J 5 bases, with 19 bases left between them. This CDR3 contains 17 residues. Germline loops: CDR1 LNHNV, CDR2 YYDKDF (reference sequence). The CDR3 loop reads CATSRDGYRDLGYGYTF. CDR3 bases: TGTGCCACCAGCAGAGACGGATACAGGGACCTGGGGTATGGCTACACCTTC.

The DNA for the CDR3 is TGTGCCAGTAGTATATCGGGGGGGGCAGGCAATCAGCCCCAGCATTTT. It codes for CASSISGGAGNQPQHF. The chain recombines TRBV19 with TRBJ1-5; the D gene is possibly TRBD1 (6 bases). This CDR3 region has 16 residues. Trimming stripped 2 bases from V and 2 bases from J, with 13 bases between. CDR1 and CDR2 from the germline V gene are LNHDA and SQIVND (reference sequence).

The chain is built from TRBV27 and TRBJ2-7; TRBD2 aligns across 8 bases. Germline assignment: CDR1 MNHEY and CDR2 SMNVEV (reference sequence). J was trimmed by 2 bases and V by 2 bases; bases with no gene match: 5. The CDR3 sequence is 15 residues long. The CDR3 nucleotides read TGTGCCAGCAGTTTAGTAGCGACTAGCGCCTACGAGCAGTACTTC. Its protein is CASSLVATSAYEQYF.

This clonotype was detected ten times or more. The rearrangement joins TRBV6-4 to TRBJ2-2; 7 bases align to TRBD2. CDR3 size: 15 residues. The V segment lost 4 bases and the J segment 3 bases; nucleotides outside the gene matches: 5. The germline V gene has CDR1 MRHNA and CDR2 SNTAGT. CDR3 sequence reads: CASSGTSDDTGELFF. The DNA for the CDR3 is TGTGCCAGCAGTGGCACTAGCGACGACACCGGGGAGCTGTTTTTT.

The chain combines TRBV9 with TRBJ2-7; tentative D call: TRBD1 (6 bases). V was cut by 0 bases and J by 3 bases, with 10 bases left in between. Germline V CDR1 and CDR2: SGDLS, YYNGEE. This CDR3 is built from 14 residues. CDR3 coding DNA: TGTGCCAGCAGCGTAGGGGACACACTCTACGAGCAGTACTTC. This sequence encodes CASSVGDTLYEQYF.

The V call is TRBV20-1, the J call TRBJ1-1, with TRBD1 identical over 9 bases. The CDR3 totals 14 residues. Germline CDR1 reads DFQATT; CDR2 reads SNEGSKA (reference sequence). V lost 6 bases and J lost 10; bases outside the gene matches: 15. CDR3 protein: CSATPRTGTGLAFF. The CDR3 coding sequence is TGCAGTGCCACCCCGAGGACCGGGACAGGGTTAGCTTTCTTT.

The chain uses TRBV7-8 and TRBJ2-7, with D maybe TRBD1 (6 bases). Germline V lookup: CDR1 SGHVS, CDR2 FQNEAQ. Trimming took off 4 bases at V and 2 bases at J, with 12 bases between the two ends. The CDR3 runs to 14 residues. CDR3: CASSYQTGPYEQYF. CDR3 coding DNA: TGTGCCAGCAGCTACCAGACAGGTCCCTACGAGCAGTACTTC.

As for this clonotype: A read error may produce the germline difference seen at one junction end. The chain carries TRBV20-1 and TRBJ1-2; TRBD1 is a possible D gene (5 bases). The CDR3 has 15 amino acids. Germline lookup yields CDR1 DFQATT and CDR2 SNEGSKA (reference sequence). The CDR3 nucleotides read TGTAGTGCTAGAGTGGGACCGGCCAGGAACTATGGCTACACCTTC. This sequence encodes CSARVGPARNYGYTF.

This clonotype is a singleton in its sample. The V gene is TRBV19, the J gene TRBJ1-2; a weak D match, TRBD1 (6 bases). Trimming left V 5 bases short and J 5 bases short, with 12 bases between. Germline values: CDR1 LNHDA, CDR2 SQIVND (reference sequence). The CDR3 sequence is 13 residues long. CDR3 sequence: CASSPAQGYGYTF. CDR3 DNA: TGTGCCAGTAGTCCCGCCCAGGGGTATGGCTACACCTTC.

The chain uses TRBV25-1 and TRBJ1-1; a weak D match, TRBD1 (5 bases). The length of the CDR3 is 13 residues. The germline gives CDR1 MGHDK, CDR2 SYGVNS. The V and J ends lost 5 bases and 10 bases respectively, with 17 bases between them. The CDR3 loop is CASSPQGRGGAFF. Here the CDR3 DNA reads TGTGCCAGCAGTCCCCAGGGACGAGGCGGAGCTTTCTTT. The full variable domain, its missing parts supplied by reference TRBV25-1 and TRBJ1-1, is EADIYQTPRYLVIGTGKKITLECSQTMGHDKMYWYQQDPGMELHLIHYSYGVNSTEKGDLSSESTVSRIRTEHFPLTLESARPSHTSQYLCASSPQGRGGAFFGQGTRLTVV.

The chain recombines TRBV19 with TRBJ2-1; TRBD2 might be the D (5 bases). The V gene lost 6 bases and the J gene lost 9 bases, with 21 bases spanning the gap. The CDR3 is made up of 15 amino acids. From germline, CDR1 is LNHDA and CDR2 SQIVND (reference sequence). CDR3: CASSTPGVRLVEQFF. DNA for the CDR3: TGTGCCAGTAGCACACCCGGGGTCCGGTTGGTTGAGCAGTTCTTC.

The chain couples TRBV20-1 to TRBJ2-3, with 11 nucleotides matching TRBD2. The J segment lost 1 base and the V segment lost 3 bases, leaving 6 bases of the junction unmatched. This CDR3 contains 16 residues. Germline CDR1 and CDR2: DFQATT and SNEGSKA (reference sequence). This CDR3 is CSASSLAGGRTDTQYF. CDR3 DNA sequence: TGCAGTGCTAGTTCCCTAGCGGGAGGACGCACAGATACGCAGTATTTT.